Shown below are 27 T cell receptor beta chains from a single sample sequenced in a study of blood T cells in healthy people across ages. Together with a sample-barcoded 5' primer, a J-beta primer mix was included in a second PCR lasting roughly 6 to 12 cycles. TCRdb reprocessed the 5' RACE reads via MiXCR and lists one record per CDR3 protein. This repertoire shows hundreds of thousands of distinct CDR3 sequences, more than 25% found once; its top ten account for around 15%. The sequenced sample consisted of blood. Source of these receptors: a woman at least 80 years old in good health.

The chain links TRBV28 to TRBJ1-2; 11 bases map to TRBD1. With 6 bases clipped from V and 6 bases from J, the junction kept 18 bases outside the gene matches. This CDR3 region has 18 residues. CDR1 and CDR2 (germline): MDHEN, SYDVKM. The CDR3 spells CASSFAAGTGGTRDGYTF. CDR3 in DNA: TGTGCCAGCAGCTTCGCGGCCGGGACAGGGGGTACCAGGGATGGCTACACCTTC.

To note about this clonotype: A much larger clone sits a single nucleotide away, making a read error possible. This sequence joins TRBV6-6 and TRBJ2-5; D gene uncertain. The J call could be wrong; TRBJ2-1 is a better fit for the DNA end. Germline V gene lookup returns CDR1 MNHNY and CDR2 SVGAGI (reference sequence). The length of the CDR3 is 13 residues. CDR3 residues: CASSYSTSETQFF. Here the CDR3 DNA reads TGTGCCAGCAGTTACTCGACTTCGGAGACCCAGTTCTTC.

J is TRBJ2-6 and V is TRBV25-1; D uncertain. This CDR3 comprises 17 residues. CDR1 is MGHDK, CDR2 SYGVNS, per germline. The V and J ends lost 0 bases and 5 bases respectively, with 14 bases between them. CDR3 in amino acids: CASSEYGQELWANVLTF. CDR3 DNA: TGTGCCAGCAGTGAATATGGTCAGGAGCTCTGGGCCAACGTCCTGACTTTC.

As regards this clonotype: A clone one base away is much larger, so this may be a read error. The chain employs TRBV20-1 and TRBJ1-2, with 8 bases identical to TRBD1. CDR3 length equals 14 residues. Per the germline V gene, CDR1 is DFQATT and CDR2 is SNEGSKA (reference sequence). J was trimmed by 5 bases and V by 2 bases; bases with no gene match: 7. This chain's CDR3 is CSARKTGAEYGYTF. In DNA form, the CDR3 reads TGCAGTGCTAGAAAGACAGGGGCCGAATATGGCTACACCTTC.

In its sample, this clonotype was seen many times. V is TRBV25-1 and J is TRBJ2-5; 7 nucleotides line up with TRBD1. CDR1 and CDR2 from the germline V gene are MGHDK and SYGVNS. The CDR3 contains 16 residues. With 2 bases clipped from V and 5 bases from J, the junction kept 11 bases outside the gene matches. The CDR3 loop is CASSEGAGGSLETQYF. The CDR3 coding sequence is TGTGCCAGCAGTGAAGGGGCAGGGGGATCATTGGAGACCCAGTACTTC.

This clonotype was counted a few times. Given a much more abundant clone one base away, this may be a read error. The chain combines TRBV20-1 with TRBJ2-7, with TRBD1 matching over 11 bases. Unmatched junction bases numbered 4, after V lost 6 bases and J lost 3 bases. Germline V gene data show CDR1 as DFQATT and CDR2 as SNEGSKA (reference sequence). This CDR3 comprises 13 residues. This CDR3 reads CSAADRGRYEQYF. CDR3 DNA: TGCAGTGCCGCGGACAGGGGGCGCTACGAGCAGTACTTC.

This clonotype turned up a few times. This rearrangement joins TRBV5-1 to TRBJ2-1; D perhaps matches TRBD2 (5 bases). TRBJ2-7 explains the end of the DNA better; the J call may be wrong. Germline values: CDR1 SGHRS, CDR2 YFSETQ. The CDR3 contains 16 residues. CDR3 sequence: CASSLYSGSSYNEQYF. CDR3 bases: TGCGCCAGCAGCTTGTATTCGGGGAGCTCCTACAATGAGCAGTACTTC.

Of note for this clonotype: The junction departs from the called germline gene at one end, perhaps through a read error. The rearrangement uses TRBV4-1 and TRBJ1-1; D unresolved. The CDR3 extends over 16 amino acids. In germline, CDR1 is MGHRA, CDR2 YSYEKL. The CDR3 protein is CANSQDYPGSQVRAFF. The CDR3 region has the DNA TGCGCCAACAGCCAGGACTACCCGGGCTCCCAAGTTAGAGCTTTCTTT.

The sample holds many counts of this clonotype. The chain employs TRBV7-2 and TRBJ2-5; 10 nucleotides match TRBD2. The ends lost 5 bases at V and 1 base at J; junction bases unmatched: 13. This CDR3 is 18 amino acids long. Germline loops: CDR1 SGHTA, CDR2 FQGNSA. As DNA, the CDR3 is TGTGCCAGCAGCCGGGTGGGAAGCGGGGGGGCAGGCCAAGAGACCCAGTACTTC. Encoded protein: CASSRVGSGGAGQETQYF.

This clonotype was counted only a few times. V is TRBV6-1 and J is TRBJ2-7; no clear D gene. This CDR3 is built from 14 residues. The V end lost 8 bases, the J end lost 6 bases, and 20 bases lay between the germline ends. From germline, CDR1 is MNHNS and CDR2 SASEGT. The CDR3 here is CASGLRTLGSEQYF. DNA of the CDR3: TGTGCCAGCGGCCTAAGGACCCTGGGATCCGAGCAGTACTTC.

This sequence joins TRBV6-2 or TRBV6-3 and TRBJ2-3, with a weak D call TRBD1 (6 bases). CDR3 length: 17 amino acids. Trimming stripped 7 bases from V and 1 base from J, with 21 bases between. CDR1 and CDR2 from the germline V gene are MNHEY and SVGEGT. The CDR3 sequence: CASKLFGTPAGTDTQYF. For the CDR3, the DNA is TGTGCCAGCAAACTTTTCGGGACACCAGCGGGCACAGATACGCAGTATTTT.

V is TRBV5-6 and J is TRBJ2-1; 9 nucleotides agree with TRBD1. The J segment lost 0 bases and the V segment lost 6 bases, leaving 19 bases of the junction unmatched. Germline CDR1 and CDR2: SGHDT and YYEEEE. The CDR3 contains 20 residues. The chain's CDR3 is CASTQGGTGSEDSSYNEQFF. The CDR3 DNA follows: TGTGCCAGCACCCAAGGAGGGACAGGGTCGGAAGATAGCTCCTACAATGAGCAGTTCTTC.

This clonotype was recorded many times. The rearrangement links TRBV12-3 or TRBV12-4 to TRBJ1-2; D is perhaps TRBD1 (6 bases). The CDR3 runs 13 residues. Trimming took 5 bases from V and 7 from J, leaving 14 bases between them. The CDR3 loop is CASSPQGNPGYTF. DNA of the CDR3: TGTGCCAGCAGTCCCCAGGGGAATCCTGGCTACACCTTC.

This clonotype was detected a few times. The chain joins TRBV7-3 to TRBJ2-1; 11 bases are shared with TRBD2. Looked up from germline, CDR1 is SGHTA and CDR2 is FQGTGA. This CDR3 has 17 amino acids. V trimming: 4 bases; J trimming: 6 bases; junction bases outside the gene matches: 11. CDR3 DNA: TGTGCCAGCAGCTCAGCTAGTGGACTAGCGGGCCCCAATGAGCAGTTCTTC. Amino acids: CASSSASGLAGPNEQFF.

This clonotype was observed many times. This chain uses TRBV25-1 with TRBJ2-3, with D possibly matching TRBD1 (5 bases). There are 15 residues in the CDR3. Germline CDR1 and CDR2: MGHDK and SYGVNS. The V end lost 1 base, the J end lost 2 bases, and 10 bases lay between the germline ends. The CDR3 sequence is CASSEWGVPTDTQYF. The CDR3 DNA sequence: TGTGCCAGCAGTGAATGGGGCGTACCCACAGATACGCAGTATTTT. The whole variable domain, remainder taken from reference TRBV25-1 and TRBJ2-3, is EADIYQTPRYLVIGTGKKITLECSQTMGHDKMYWYQQDPGMELHLIHYSYGVNSTEKGDLSSESTVSRIRTEHFPLTLESARPSHTSQYLCASSEWGVPTDTQYFGPGTRLTVL.

The chain employs TRBV12-3 or TRBV12-4 and TRBJ2-3, with a weak D call TRBD2 (5 bases). The ends were cut back, 6 bases at V and 11 bases at J, with 15 bases in the middle. CDR3 size: 12 residues. The CDR3 region has the DNA TGTGCCAGCAGATTGGGAGCATATATGCAGTATTTT. It is translated as CASRLGAYMQYF.

This clonotype was counted at least ten times. DNA of the CDR3: TGCGCCAGCAGCCTCAATGATGGACGAGGCTACAATGAGCAGTTCTTC. Amino acid sequence: CASSLNDGRGYNEQFF. V gene TRBV4-3 combines with J gene TRBJ2-1; no definite D call. Germline-derived CDR1 and CDR2 are LGHNA and YSLEER. This CDR3 has 16 amino acids. The ends were cut back, 4 bases at V and 3 bases at J, with 16 bases in the middle.

The table lists this clonotype with many counts. CDR3 sequence (DNA): TGCAGTGCTAGCGAGCTAGCGGGGATCTCCTACGAGCAGTACTTC. This sequence encodes CSASELAGISYEQYF. The genes are TRBV20-1 and TRBJ2-7, with TRBD2 identical over 9 bases. CDR1 DFQATT and CDR2 SNEGSKA come from the germline V gene (reference sequence). V gave up 3 bases and J gave up 0 bases; unmatched junction bases: 6. This CDR3 has 15 residues.

The chain links TRBV6-1 to TRBJ2-5, with D perhaps TRBD2 (5 bases). The J call may be mistaken, given a closer DNA end match to TRBJ2-7. Per germline, CDR1 MNHNS and CDR2 SASEGT. This CDR3 has 13 residues. This chain's CDR3 is CASSVIGEYEQYF. CDR3 nucleotide sequence: TGTGCCAGCAGTGTTATCGGGGAATACGAGCAGTACTTC.

Only a few counts were recorded for this clonotype. Its ends do not fully match the called genes, so a read error is possible. The chain couples TRBV27 to TRBJ2-1; possibly TRBD1 or TRBD2 for D (5 bases each). CDR1 and CDR2 from the germline V gene are MNHEY and SMNVEV (reference sequence). CDR3 size: 11 residues. CDR3 in DNA: TGCGCCACCGGGGCCGCCAATGAGCAGTTCTTC. It is translated as CATGAANEQFF.

The CDR3 DNA sequence: TGTGCCAGCAGCAACCGACAGGCTGGGTTGAACACTGAAGCTTTCTTT. It is translated as CASSNRQAGLNTEAFF. This chain connects TRBV3-1 to TRBJ1-1, with D perhaps matching TRBD1 (6 bases). Trimming stripped 5 bases from V and 0 bases from J, with 16 bases between. CDR1 LGHDT and CDR2 YNNKEL come from the germline V gene (reference sequence). This CDR3 region has 16 residues.

The table lists this clonotype with a few counts. The genes are TRBV30 and TRBJ1-2, with 8 bases aligning to TRBD1. V was clipped by 5 bases and J by 7 bases; unmatched bases: 18. The CDR3 covers 16 residues. The germline gives CDR1 GTSNPN, CDR2 SVGIG (reference sequence). CDR3: CAWGGAGGARLFGYTF. In nucleotides, the CDR3 is TGTGCCTGGGGGGGGGCAGGGGGCGCCCGGCTCTTTGGCTACACCTTC.

This clonotype has a count of ten or more. The chain links TRBV20-1 to TRBJ2-3; D call uncertain. Germline V CDR1 and CDR2: DFQATT, SNEGSKA (reference sequence). V was cut by 1 base and J by 0 bases, with 8 bases left in between. This CDR3 has 14 residues. The CDR3 reads CSARAPESTDTQYF. Written as DNA, the CDR3 is TGCAGTGCTAGAGCGCCGGAAAGCACAGATACGCAGTATTTT.

This clonotype was seen a few times. The J gene is TRBJ1-1, the V gene TRBV6-2 or TRBV6-3, with 7 bases that match TRBD1. This CDR3 spans 15 amino acids. J gave up 3 bases and V 2 bases, and 6 bases lay outside the gene matches. Germline values: CDR1 MNHEY, CDR2 SVGEGT. The CDR3 region has the DNA TGTGCCAGCAGTTACGGGACAGTCGAACACACTGAAGCTTTCTTT. This codes for CASSYGTVEHTEAFF.

The table lists this clonotype with a few counts. The V call is TRBV7-2, the J call TRBJ2-7, with D hard to call. The V end lost 10 bases, the J end lost 4 bases, and 11 bases lay between the germline ends. The germline V gene has CDR1 SGHTA and CDR2 FQGNSA. CDR3 length equals 11 residues. CDR3 amino acids: CATGSWYEQYF. DNA of the CDR3: TGTGCCACGGGCAGTTGGTACGAGCAGTACTTC.

This chain uses TRBV7-9 with TRBJ2-7; TRBD1 matches 7 bases. V dropped 6 bases and J dropped 0; count of bases not matched to a gene: 8. From germline, CDR1 is SEHNR and CDR2 FQNEAQ (reference sequence). CDR3 length: 15 residues. For the CDR3, the DNA is TGTGCCAGCAGACTATTTACAGGGGCCTCCTACGAGCAGTACTTC. Its translation is CASRLFTGASYEQYF.

CDR3 coding DNA: TGTGCCAGCTCTGCCGGACTACGCGTTGCCGGGGAGCTGTTTTTT. It is translated as CASSAGLRVAGELFF. The J gene is TRBJ2-2, the V gene TRBV7-2; possibly TRBD2 for D (6 bases). V was clipped by 8 bases and J by 6 bases, with 19 bases between them. Germline V gene data show CDR1 as SGHTA and CDR2 as FQGNSA. The CDR3 length is 15 residues.